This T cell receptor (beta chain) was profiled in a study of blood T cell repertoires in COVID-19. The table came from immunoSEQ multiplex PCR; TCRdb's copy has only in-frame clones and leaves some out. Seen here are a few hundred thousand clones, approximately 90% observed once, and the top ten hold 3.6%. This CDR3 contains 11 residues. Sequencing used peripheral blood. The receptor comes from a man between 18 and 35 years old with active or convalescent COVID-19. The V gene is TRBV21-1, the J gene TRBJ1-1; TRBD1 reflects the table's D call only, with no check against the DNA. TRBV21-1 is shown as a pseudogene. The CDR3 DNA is TGTGCCGGACATCAGGACCCTGAAGCTTTCTTT. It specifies CAGHQDPEAFF.